The 11 T cell receptor beta chains reported below all come from one sample, sequenced in a study of regulatory T cells in long-lasting Graves disease. Specified time point: newly diagnosed GD, antithyroid drugs for less than 3 months. There was RNA extracted from PBMCs, and the TCR library was made from it. According to the study, TCR beta libraries were built with iRepertoire HTBI primers and CDR3-region Arm-PCR. TCRdb recomputed calls from the multiplex PCR reads with MiXCR, one row per CDR3 protein. The table has about 540,000 distinct CDR3 sequences, approximately 15% seen once; the top ten hold about 10%. This sample was shared with a second study, whose subject was T cells in Graves' hyperthyroidism and ophthalmopathy.

The source was peripheral blood mononuclear cells (PBMCs), collected at new diagnosis, from a patient treated with antithyroid drugs. The receptors here all came from a man aged 25-45 years with Graves disease.

This clonotype was seen more than once but under ten times. As the CDR3 is not closed by the conserved phenylalanine or tryptophan, this likely results from a read error. This chain uses TRBV6-1 with TRBJ1-4; D gene unclear. This CDR3 comprises 14 residues. V was cut by 8 bases and J by 2 bases, with 12 bases left in between. Germline V gene data show CDR1 as MNHNS and CDR2 as SASEGT. The CDR3 sequence: CASERGRTNEKLFL. For the CDR3, the DNA is TGTGCCAGCGAGCGAGGACGGACTAATGAAAAACTGTTTCTT.

This clonotype was counted ten times or more. This chain links TRBV11-1 with TRBJ1-1, with no clear D. The CDR3 runs 15 residues. V was shortened by 5 bases and J by 0 bases, with 13 bases between the two germline ends. CDR1 is SGHAT and CDR2 is FQDESV in the germline V gene (reference sequence). CDR3 DNA sequence: TGTGCCAGCAGCAAAGACGTGTTCATGAACACTGAAGCTTTCTTT. This gives the protein CASSKDVFMNTEAFF.

This clonotype was recorded many times. The rearrangement links TRBV20-1 to TRBJ1-1; no reliable D call. The ends were cut back, 0 bases at V and 0 bases at J, with 8 bases in the middle. Germline V lookup: CDR1 DFQATT, CDR2 SNEGSKA (reference sequence). The CDR3 runs to 14 residues. CDR3 coding DNA: TGCAGTGCTAGAGACGGACGGCTGAACACTGAAGCTTTCTTT. Protein product: CSARDGRLNTEAFF.

The chain employs TRBV5-6 and TRBJ1-5; 9 positions agree with TRBD1. The CDR3 runs 14 residues. CDR1 SGHDT and CDR2 YYEEEE come from the germline V gene. V was clipped by 2 bases and J by 5 bases; unmatched bases: 2. The CDR3 region is CASSLQGAYQPQHF. The CDR3 DNA reads as TGTGCCAGCAGCTTACAGGGGGCGTATCAGCCCCAGCATTTT. The whole variable domain, remainder taken from reference TRBV5-6 and TRBJ1-5, is DAGVTQSPTHLIKTRGQQVTLRCSPKSGHDTVSWYQQALGQGPQFIFQYYEEEERQRGNFPDRFSGHQFPNYSSELNVNALLLGDSALYLCASSLQGAYQPQHFGDGTRLSIL.

This clonotype has a count of ten or more. The rearrangement links TRBV15 to TRBJ1-1; no reliable D call. V lost 2 bases and J 1 base, leaving 5 bases between the germline ends. Per germline, CDR1 LNHNV and CDR2 YYDKDF (reference sequence). There are 13 residues in the CDR3. The CDR3 region is CATSRPQNTEAFF. For the CDR3, the DNA is TGTGCCACCAGCAGACCCCAGAACACTGAAGCTTTCTTT.

The sample holds one count of this clonotype. The chain joins TRBV25-1 to TRBJ1-5; 7 nucleotides line up with TRBD1. Germline-derived CDR1 and CDR2 are MGHDK and SYGVNS. V gave up 2 bases and J gave up 5 bases; unmatched junction bases: 6. This CDR3 contains 15 residues. The CDR3 DNA is TGTGCCAGCAGTGAAGTCCGGGACAGAGATCAGCCCCAGCATTTT. This codes for CASSEVRDRDQPQHF.

This clonotype occurred a few times. J is TRBJ2-1 and V is TRBV24-1, with 15 positions matching TRBD2. This CDR3 spans 15 amino acids. Germline V gives CDR1 KGHDR, CDR2 SFDVKD. J lost 6 bases, V lost 7 bases, and 3 bases had no gene match. CDR3 protein: CATRGTSGRTNEQFF. CDR3 in DNA: TGTGCCACCAGGGGGACTAGCGGGAGGACCAATGAGCAGTTCTTC.

Ten or more counts support this clonotype. The rearrangement links TRBV6-2 or TRBV6-3 to TRBJ2-3; TRBD2 matches 8 bases. V trimming: 5 bases; J trimming: 5 bases; junction bases outside the gene matches: 12. CDR1 is MNHEY, CDR2 SVGEGT, per germline. The CDR3 is made up of 16 amino acids. This CDR3 is CASSDPSGRGEDTQYF. For the CDR3, the DNA is TGTGCCAGCAGTGACCCGAGCGGGAGAGGTGAAGATACGCAGTATTTT.

Of note for this clonotype: Being one base from a much bigger clone, this may be a read error. The rearrangement joins TRBV27 to TRBJ2-5; TRBD2 is a possible D gene (5 bases). The CDR3 length is 13 residues. The germline gives CDR1 MNHEY, CDR2 SMNVEV (reference sequence). V lost 3 bases, J lost 4 bases, and 9 bases lay in between. CDR3 sequence reads: CASSFRDRETQYF. CDR3 DNA sequence: TGTGCCAGCAGTTTTCGGGATAGAGAGACCCAGTACTTC.

This clonotype was seen repeatedly, ten times or more. The chain carries TRBV5-1 and TRBJ2-1; possible D gene TRBD2, 6 bases. This CDR3 is built from 17 residues. Looked up from germline, CDR1 is SGHRS and CDR2 is YFSETQ. Trimming took off 1 base at V and 0 bases at J, with 14 bases between the two ends. The CDR3 DNA is TGCGCCAGCAGCTTGTCGGGCGGGGTAAGCTCCTACAATGAGCAGTTCTTC. Translated: CASSLSGGVSSYNEQFF.

The sample holds many counts of this clonotype. This chain joins TRBV29-1 and TRBJ2-5; D remains ambiguous. The CDR3 totals 10 residues. Trimming took 4 bases from V and 2 from J, leaving 2 bases between them. Looked up from germline, CDR1 is SQVTM and CDR2 is ANQGSEA. CDR3 nucleotides: TGCAGCGTTGGACAAGAGACCCAGTACTTC. It encodes CSVGQETQYF.